The rows below give T cell receptor beta chains drawn from one sample of a study of T-cell reconstitution after alpha-beta-depleted transplantation in children. One entry per CDR3 protein results from TCRdb running MiXCR on the PCR reads. The sample lists about 300,000 distinct CDR3 sequences; almost 8% were seen once. The sample here was peripheral blood, taken 360 days after TCRalphabeta/CD19-depleted stem cell transplant. The receptor source for this set is a female patient between 2 and 10 years old who had a stem cell transplant for Fanconi anemia, so the T cells may come from the graft donor. CDR3s leave out the opening cysteine and the closing phenylalanine or tryptophan. The D gene is left open where the match is weak.

J gene	V gene	D gene	CDR3 protein
TRBJ2-2	TRBV10-2	NA	ASSESRTGNTGELF
TRBJ2-5	TRBV30	NA	AWSVWAGETQY
TRBJ2-4	TRBV28	NA	ASRTFGIAKNIQY
TRBJ2-3	TRBV29-1	NA	SAMGGADTDTQY
TRBJ2-3	TRBV10-2	TRBD2	ASSEPGLAGASTDTQY
TRBJ1-1	TRBV7-8	TRBD1	ASTPTGVNTEAF
TRBJ2-4	TRBV20-1	NA	SAYPGIAKNIQY
TRBJ1-1	TRBV28	NA	ASSPPWRGSAEAF
TRBJ1-2	TRBV20-1	NA	SASRRGYT
TRBJ2-1	TRBV20-1	NA	SAREHSGVYEQF
TRBJ2-5	TRBV13	NA	ASSFGLSGETQY
TRBJ2-3	TRBV11-2	NA	ASSLGARHTDTQY
TRBJ2-6	TRBV4-2	NA	ASSLGLSQTGANVLT
TRBJ2-7	TRBV7-2	TRBD1	ASSLYRGSPYEQY
TRBJ1-1	TRBV6-1	NA	ASSLRRRGRFDTEAF
TRBJ2-5	TRBV27	TRBD2	ASSRLAGAETQY
TRBJ2-1	TRBV5-1	NA	ASSLARPGGDEQF
TRBJ2-1	TRBV20-1	TRBD2	SARDLAGGRSSYNEQF
TRBJ2-3	TRBV5-1	TRBD2	ASSLGAQLAGDTQY
TRBJ1-1	TRBV5-7	NA	ASSWGTPDRGVRTEAF
TRBJ1-3	TRBV5-1	NA	ASSPGEAGNTIY
TRBJ2-5	TRBV27	NA	ATQSEQGAWETQY
TRBJ2-3	TRBV3-1	NA	AGSHLDTQY
TRBJ2-7	TRBV7-9	NA	ASSYRVLEQY
TRBJ2-1	TRBV12-3/TRBV12-4	TRBD2	ASIPNSGGGGEQF
TRBJ2-4	TRBV4-2	TRBD2	ASSQASGLAGARYIQY
TRBJ2-1	TRBV4-1	TRBD2	ASSHRLAGRNNEQF
TRBJ1-1	TRBV5-1	TRBD1	ASSLGGQQITEAF
TRBJ2-2	TRBV7-2	NA	ASSFTAGYIGELF
TRBJ2-7	TRBV28	NA	ASSLLRGYEQY
TRBJ2-5	TRBV9	NA	ASSVSWAIQETQY
TRBJ2-7	TRBV5-1	NA	ASSLGGTARIYEQY
TRBJ2-2	TRBV18	NA	ASSQLRNTGELF
TRBJ2-2	TRBV7-8	NA	ASSTRFPNTGELF
TRBJ1-5	TRBV6-5	NA	ASSIAAGNQPQH
TRBJ2-1	TRBV7-6	NA	ASSLGVGPSGDEQF
TRBJ2-3	TRBV5-1	TRBD2	ASVASGEVNTQY
TRBJ2-7	TRBV28	NA	ASSIQGPYEQY
TRBJ2-7	TRBV7-3	TRBD2	ASSPLAGFPYEQY
TRBJ2-5	TRBV18	NA	ASSIAYQETQY
TRBJ2-1	TRBV5-1	TRBD2	ASSSGGTDGDNEQF
TRBJ2-5	TRBV12-3/TRBV12-4	TRBD2	ASTTETGGPLRETQY
TRBJ2-5	TRBV7-3	NA	ASSSTGTGYQETQY
TRBJ1-3	TRBV7-8	TRBD1	ASSSRTGDTNTIY